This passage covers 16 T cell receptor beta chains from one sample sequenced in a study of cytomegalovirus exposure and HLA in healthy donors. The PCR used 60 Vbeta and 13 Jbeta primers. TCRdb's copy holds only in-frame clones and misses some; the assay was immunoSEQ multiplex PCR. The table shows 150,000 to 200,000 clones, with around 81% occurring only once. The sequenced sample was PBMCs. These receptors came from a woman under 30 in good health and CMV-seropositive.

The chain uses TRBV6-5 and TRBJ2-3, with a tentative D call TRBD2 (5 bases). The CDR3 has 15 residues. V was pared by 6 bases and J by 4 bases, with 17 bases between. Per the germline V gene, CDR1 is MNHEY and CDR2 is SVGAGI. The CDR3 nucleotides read TGTGCCAGCAGAGCCGACGGTGTGGAGGCAGATACGCAGTATTTT. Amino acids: CASRADGVEADTQYF.

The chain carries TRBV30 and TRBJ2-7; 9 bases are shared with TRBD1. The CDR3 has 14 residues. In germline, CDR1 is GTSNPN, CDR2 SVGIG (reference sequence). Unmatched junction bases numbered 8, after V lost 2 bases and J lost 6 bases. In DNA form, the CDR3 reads TGTGCCTGGAGTTCCGGGACAGGGTTTCTCGAGCAGTACGTC. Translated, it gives CAWSSGTGFLEQYV.

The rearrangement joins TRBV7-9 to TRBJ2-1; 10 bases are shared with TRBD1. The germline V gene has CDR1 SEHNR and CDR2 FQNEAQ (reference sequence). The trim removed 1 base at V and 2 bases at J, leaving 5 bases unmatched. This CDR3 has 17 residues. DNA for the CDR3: TGTGCCAGCAGCTTAGACCGACAGGGGGCGGCCTACAATGAGCAGTTCTTC. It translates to CASSLDRQGAAYNEQFF.

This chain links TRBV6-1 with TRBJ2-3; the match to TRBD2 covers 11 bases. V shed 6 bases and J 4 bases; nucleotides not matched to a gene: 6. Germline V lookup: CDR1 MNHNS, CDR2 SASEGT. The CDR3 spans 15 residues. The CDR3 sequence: CASRVAGGLSDTQYF. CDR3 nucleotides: TGTGCCAGCAGAGTAGCGGGGGGGCTTTCAGATACGCAGTATTTT.

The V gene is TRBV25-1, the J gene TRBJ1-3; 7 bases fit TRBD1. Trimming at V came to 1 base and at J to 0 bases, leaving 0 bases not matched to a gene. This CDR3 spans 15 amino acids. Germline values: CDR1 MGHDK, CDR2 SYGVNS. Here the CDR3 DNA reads TGTGCCAGCAGTGAATCAGGGGGCTCTGGAAACACCATATATTTT. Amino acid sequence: CASSESGGSGNTIYF.

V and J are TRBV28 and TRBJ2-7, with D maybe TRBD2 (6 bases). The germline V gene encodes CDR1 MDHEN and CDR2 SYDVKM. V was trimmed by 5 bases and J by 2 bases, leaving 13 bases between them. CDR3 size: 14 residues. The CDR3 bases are TGTGCCAGCAGTCCTGCGGGGTCGACCTACGAGCAGTACTTC. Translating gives CASSPAGSTYEQYF.

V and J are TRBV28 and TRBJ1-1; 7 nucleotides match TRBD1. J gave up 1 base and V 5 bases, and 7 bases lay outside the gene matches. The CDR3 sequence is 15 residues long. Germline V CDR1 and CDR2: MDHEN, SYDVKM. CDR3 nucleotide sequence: TGTGCCAGCAGTCCAGGGGGGACACAGAACACTGAAGCTTTCTTT. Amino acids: CASSPGGTQNTEAFF.

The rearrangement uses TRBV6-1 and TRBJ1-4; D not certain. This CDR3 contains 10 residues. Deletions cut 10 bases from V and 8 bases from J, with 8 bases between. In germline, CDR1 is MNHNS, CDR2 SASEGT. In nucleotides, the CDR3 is TGTGCCACCCAGAACGAAAAACTGTTTTTT. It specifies CATQNEKLFF.

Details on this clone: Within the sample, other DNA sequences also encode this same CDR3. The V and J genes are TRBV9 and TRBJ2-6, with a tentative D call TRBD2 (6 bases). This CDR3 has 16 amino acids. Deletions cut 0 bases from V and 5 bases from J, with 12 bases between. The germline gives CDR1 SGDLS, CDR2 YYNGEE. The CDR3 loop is CASSVAGGAWANVLTF. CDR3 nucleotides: TGTGCCAGCAGCGTAGCGGGCGGGGCGTGGGCCAACGTCCTGACTTTC.

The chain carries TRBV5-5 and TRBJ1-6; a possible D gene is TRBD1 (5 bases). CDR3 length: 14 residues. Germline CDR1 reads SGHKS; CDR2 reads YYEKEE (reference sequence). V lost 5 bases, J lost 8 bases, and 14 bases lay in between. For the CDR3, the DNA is TGTGCCAGCAGTATTCAGGGTCCGGATTCACCCCTCCACTTT. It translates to CASSIQGPDSPLHF.

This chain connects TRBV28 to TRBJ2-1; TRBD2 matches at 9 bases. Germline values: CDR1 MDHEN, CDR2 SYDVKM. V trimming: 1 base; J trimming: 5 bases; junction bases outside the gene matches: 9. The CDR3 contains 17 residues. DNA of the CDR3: TGTGCCAGCAGTTTATCAGGGAAGCGGGGGGTCAACAATGAGCAGTTCTTC. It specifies CASSLSGKRGVNNEQFF.

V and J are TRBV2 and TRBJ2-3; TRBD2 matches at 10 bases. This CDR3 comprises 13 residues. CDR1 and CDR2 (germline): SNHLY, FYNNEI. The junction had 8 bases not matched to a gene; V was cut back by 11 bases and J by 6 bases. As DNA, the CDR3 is TGTGCCTGCCAGCGGGGGGGCCTTGATACGCAGTATTTT. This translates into CACQRGGLDTQYF.

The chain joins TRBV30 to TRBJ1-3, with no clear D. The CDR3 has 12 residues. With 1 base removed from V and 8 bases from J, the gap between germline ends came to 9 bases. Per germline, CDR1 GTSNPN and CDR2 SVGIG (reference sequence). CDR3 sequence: CAWSGSTDTIYF. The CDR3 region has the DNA TGTGCCTGGAGTGGATCCACTGACACCATATATTTT.

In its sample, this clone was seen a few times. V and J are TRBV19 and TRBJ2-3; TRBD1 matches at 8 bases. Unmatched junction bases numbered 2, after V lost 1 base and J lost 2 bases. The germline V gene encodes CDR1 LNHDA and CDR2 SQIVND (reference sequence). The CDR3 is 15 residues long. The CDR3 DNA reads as TGTGCCAGTAGTATAGCCCAGGGGGCCACAGATACGCAGTATTTT. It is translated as CASSIAQGATDTQYF.

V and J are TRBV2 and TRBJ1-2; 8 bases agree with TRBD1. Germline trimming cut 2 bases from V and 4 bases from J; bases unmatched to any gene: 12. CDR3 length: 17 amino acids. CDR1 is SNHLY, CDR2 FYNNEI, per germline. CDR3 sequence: CASSELPQGAAAYGYTF. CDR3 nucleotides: TGTGCCAGCAGTGAACTGCCCCAGGGGGCGGCCGCCTATGGCTACACCTTC.

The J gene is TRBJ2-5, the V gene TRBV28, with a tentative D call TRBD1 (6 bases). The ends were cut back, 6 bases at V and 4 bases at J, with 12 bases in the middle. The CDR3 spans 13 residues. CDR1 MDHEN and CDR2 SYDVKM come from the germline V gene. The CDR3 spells CASREQGGETQYF. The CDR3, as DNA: TGTGCCAGCAGGGAACAGGGTGGAGAGACCCAGTACTTC. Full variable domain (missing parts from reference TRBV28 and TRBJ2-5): DVKVTQSSRYLVKRTGEKVFLECVQDMDHENMFWYRQDPGLGLRLIYFSYDVKMKEKGDIPEGYSVSREKKERFSLILESASTNQTSMYLCASREQGGETQYFGPGTRLLVL.